This T cell receptor (beta chain) originates from a study of blood T cell repertoires in COVID-19. Across the study: The analysed material was cDNA or gDNA that came from T cells, B-cell-depleted T cells, or PBMCs.

Germline assignment: CDR1 MDHEN and CDR2 SYDVKM. The CDR3 totals 17 residues. V gave up 0 bases and J gave up 6 bases; unmatched junction bases: 6. TCRdb keeps only in-frame clones here, not all; method: immunoSEQ multiplex PCR. In the table there are 65,000 to 85,000 clones, 80% to 90% of which are singletons. Sequences were obtained from peripheral blood. The sequence was obtained from a man aged 45-65 years with active COVID-19. This rearrangement joins TRBV28 to TRBJ2-2, with 11 bases identical to TRBD2. CDR3 residues: CASSLWSLAGGPGELFF. The CDR3 coding sequence is TGTGCCAGCAGTTTATGGTCCCTAGCGGGAGGACCCGGGGAGCTGTTTTTT.